These T cell receptor beta chains were read from a single sample in a study of blood T cell repertoires in COVID-19. The table came from immunoSEQ multiplex PCR; TCRdb's copy has only in-frame clones and leaves some out. The table records about 21,000 clones, just over 90% of them present only once. The sequenced sample consisted of peripheral blood. The receptors come from a woman in her fifties or sixties with active COVID-19. The CDR3 runs from the conserved cysteine through the conserved F or W. A D gene is named only where the DNA matches it firmly. Expanded clones get a size class; other rows say once, few or many, or leave the size out.

CDR3 | DNA | size | J | V | D
CASSTHQKNYGYTF | TGTGCCAGTAGTACCCATCAGAAGAACTATGGCTACACCTTC | once | TRBJ1-2 | TRBV19 | -
CASSKRQGIGPLHF | TGTGCCAGCAGCAAGAGACAGGGTATAGGACCCCTCCACTTT | - | TRBJ1-6 | TRBV5-4 | TRBD1
CASSRTSGPTYEQYF | TGTGCCAGCAGCCGTACTAGCGGGCCTACCTACGAGCAGTACTTC | - | TRBJ2-7 | TRBV7-2 | TRBD2
CASSPLFVAGGETQYF | TGTGCCAGCAGTCCCCTTTTCGTAGCGGGAGGAGAGACCCAGTACTTC | - | TRBJ2-5 | TRBV28 | TRBD2
CASSVEIAGALDEQFF | TGTGCCAGCAGCGTAGAGATAGCGGGAGCTTTGGATGAGCAGTTCTTC | - | TRBJ2-1 | TRBV11-2 | TRBD2
CASSIVGAVSGSLETQYF | TGTGCCAGTAGTATAGTGGGGGCGGTTAGCGGGAGTTTGGAGACCCAGTACTTC | once | TRBJ2-5 | TRBV19 | TRBD2
CASSLSPGVEGNIQYF | TGTGCCAGCAGCTTGAGCCCGGGGGTGGAGGGAAACATTCAGTACTTC | - | TRBJ2-4 | TRBV7-9 | -
CASSSELAAYEQYF | TGTGCCAGCAGCTCCGAACTAGCGGCCTACGAGCAGTACTTC | - | TRBJ2-7 | TRBV7-8 | TRBD2
CASSSRLAGGTDTQYF | TGTGCCAGCAGTTCCCGACTAGCGGGAGGGACAGATACGCAGTATTTT | - | TRBJ2-3 | TRBV27 | TRBD2
CASSPSLAGSNEQYF | TGTGCCAGCTCACCTTCCCTAGCGGGGTCCAACGAGCAGTACTTC | once | TRBJ2-7 | TRBV18 | TRBD2
CASSFGSGDNEQFF | TGTGCCAGCAGCTTCGGTAGCGGTGACAATGAGCAGTTCTTC | - | TRBJ2-1 | TRBV7-7 | -
CASSQGNNSPLHF | TGTGCCAGCTCTCAGGGAAATAATTCACCCCTCCACTTT | - | TRBJ1-6 | TRBV18 | -
CASSHRVGELFF | TGTGCCAGCTCCCACAGAGTCGGGGAGCTGTTTTTT | - | TRBJ2-2 | TRBV18 | -
CASSLGTGMDGYTF | TGCGCCAGCAGCTTGGGAACAGGGATGGATGGCTACACCTTC | - | TRBJ1-2 | TRBV5-1 | -
CAWSYGSNTGELFF | TGTGCCTGGAGTTACGGGAGTAACACCGGGGAGCTGTTTTTT | - | TRBJ2-2 | TRBV30 | -
CASSVAQGLGNTIYF | TGTGCCAGCAGCGTAGCTCAGGGACTAGGAAACACCATATATTTT | once | TRBJ1-3 | TRBV9 | -
CASSHSPRAQETQYF | TGTGCCAGCAGCCACAGTCCCAGGGCTCAAGAGACCCAGTACTTC | - | TRBJ2-5 | TRBV7-7 | -
CASSLGGQKETQYF | TGTGCCAGCAGCTTGGGGGGACAGAAAGAGACCCAGTACTTC | - | TRBJ2-5 | TRBV5-4 | TRBD1
CASSLFQGWSPLHF | TGTGCCAGCAGTTTATTTCAGGGTTGGTCACCCCTCCACTTT | - | TRBJ1-6 | TRBV27 | -
CASGLSGNEQFF | TGTGCCAGCGGCCTGAGCGGCAATGAGCAGTTCTTC | - | TRBJ2-1 | TRBV12-3/TRBV12-4 | -
CASSERDSSSYNEQFF | TGTGCCAGCAGTGAAAGGGACTCGAGCTCCTACAATGAGCAGTTCTTC | - | TRBJ2-1 | TRBV6-1 | -
CASSFQGEIVTEAFF | TGTGCCAGCAGTTTTCAGGGGGAGATAGTTACTGAAGCTTTCTTT | - | TRBJ1-1 | TRBV27 | TRBD1
CASSQAGGSPLHF | TGTGCCAGCAGCCAAGCCGGGGGTTCACCCCTCCACTTT | - | TRBJ1-6 | TRBV3-1/TRBV3-2 | -
CASSLRGGIYGYTF | TGTGCCAGCAGCTTGCGAGGGGGTATCTATGGCTACACCTTC | - | TRBJ1-2 | TRBV5-4 | -
CASSFSVQETQYF | TGTGCCAGCAGCTTCTCGGTCCAAGAGACCCAGTACTTC | once | TRBJ2-5 | TRBV7-9 | -
CASKTGSYTEAFF | TGTGCCAGCAAGACAGGGTCCTACACTGAAGCTTTCTTT | - | TRBJ1-1 | TRBV12-3/TRBV12-4 | TRBD1
CASSSLGGAEDQPQHF | TGTGCCAGCAGTAGTTTAGGGGGTGCCGAGGATCAGCCCCAGCATTTT | - | TRBJ1-5 | TRBV28 | -
CASSSEGASFYEQFF | TGTGCCAGCAGCTCAGAGGGGGCTAGCTTCTATGAGCAGTTCTTC | - | TRBJ2-1 | TRBV7-2 | TRBD1
CASSLSIAGGNYEQYF | TGTGCCAGCAGCTTATCCATAGCGGGAGGCAACTACGAGCAGTACTTC | - | TRBJ2-7 | TRBV7-2 | TRBD2
CASSQWTGNYEQYF | TGTGCCAGCAGTCAATGGACAGGGAACTACGAGCAGTACTTC | - | TRBJ2-7 | TRBV27 | TRBD1
CASSLDIQPQHF | TGTGCCAGCAGCTTAGACATCCAGCCCCAGCATTTT | - | TRBJ1-5 | TRBV7-9 | -
CASSFSGEYGYTF | TGTGCCAGCAGTTTCTCCGGGGAATATGGCTACACCTTC | - | TRBJ1-2 | TRBV12-3/TRBV12-4 | -
CASRISGTAHEQYF | TGTGCCAGTAGAATCTCGGGGACAGCCCACGAGCAGTACTTC | - | TRBJ2-7 | TRBV19 | TRBD1
CASSTREDEQFF | TGTGCCAGCAGTACGCGGGAGGATGAGCAGTTCTTC | - | TRBJ2-1 | TRBV12-3/TRBV12-4 | TRBD2
CASSETSPSYNEQFF | TGCGCCAGCAGCGAGACTAGTCCTTCCTACAATGAGCAGTTCTTC | - | TRBJ2-1 | TRBV5-1 | -
CASRGTGATYEQYF | TGTGCCAGCAGGGGGACAGGTGCTACCTACGAGCAGTACTTC | - | TRBJ2-7 | TRBV28 | TRBD1
CATSPEPQTYEQYF | TGTGCCACCAGCCCAGAACCACAAACCTACGAGCAGTACTTC | - | TRBJ2-7 | TRBV15 | -
CATSRSPKDRAWGTDTQYF | TGTGCCACCAGCAGATCACCCAAGGACAGGGCGTGGGGCACAGATACGCAGTATTTT | - | TRBJ2-3 | TRBV15 | TRBD1
CASSLGGRAKAEQFF | TGTGCCAGCAGCTTGGGAGGGAGGGCCAAGGCTGAGCAGTTCTTC | - | TRBJ2-1 | TRBV11-3 | TRBD2
CASSLGLAGGDTQYF | TGTGCCAGCAGCCTCGGACTAGCGGGAGGTGATACGCAGTATTTT | - | TRBJ2-3 | TRBV7-9 | TRBD2
CASSPGLYGYTF | TGTGCCAGTAGTCCCGGACTCTATGGCTACACCTTC | few | TRBJ1-2 | TRBV19 | -
CASRNRVGAQHF | TGTGCCAGCAGGAACAGGGTTGGGGCCCAGCATTTT | - | TRBJ1-5 | TRBV28 | -
CASSLRDRIQGGEKLFF | TGTGCCAGCTCACTTCGGGACAGGATCCAGGGCGGTGAAAAACTGTTTTTT | - | TRBJ1-4 | TRBV18 | TRBD1
CASSFMRNYGYTF | TGTGCCAGCAGCTTCATGAGGAACTATGGCTACACCTTC | - | TRBJ1-2 | TRBV5-4 | -
CATSIEQAGAQYF | TGTGCCACCAGCATTGAACAAGCGGGGGCCCAGTACTTC | - | TRBJ2-5 | TRBV15 | TRBD2
CASSVGGSGAYEQYF | TGTGCCAGCAGCGTAGGGGGAAGTGGGGCTTACGAGCAGTACTTC | - | TRBJ2-7 | TRBV9 | -
CASSWTGLTDTQYF | TGTGCCAGCAGTTGGACAGGGTTGACAGATACGCAGTATTTT | - | TRBJ2-3 | TRBV2 | TRBD1
CASSEEANTEAFF | TGCGCCAGCAGTGAGGAGGCTAACACTGAAGCTTTCTTT | few | TRBJ1-1 | TRBV10-1 | -